These 22 T cell receptor beta chains were sequenced from one sample in a study of blood T cell repertoires in COVID-19. Profiling relied on immunoSEQ multiplex PCR, and the TCRdb table lists in-frame clones only, not all of them. The sample lists around 140,000 clones; almost 70% were seen once. The sample was peripheral blood. All receptors derive from a woman between 65 and 79 years old with acute or convalescent COVID-19.

In this sample, this clone turned up a few times. The CDR3 loop is CASSQEGVSNEKLFF. For the CDR3, the DNA is TGCGCCAGCAGCCAGGAGGGAGTGTCTAATGAAAAACTGTTTTTT. This rearrangement joins TRBV4-1 to TRBJ1-4; D gene unclear. CDR1 is MGHRA, CDR2 YSYEKL, per germline. V lost 3 bases and J 3 bases, leaving 11 bases between the germline ends. This CDR3 has 15 amino acids.

The chain employs TRBV6-2 or TRBV6-3 and TRBJ2-3; D unresolved. Trimming shortened V by 6 bases and J by 5 bases, and 12 bases separated the two germline ends. Germline V gene sequence: CDR1 MNHEY, CDR2 SVGEGT. The CDR3 length is 13 residues. The CDR3 DNA is TGTGCCAGCAGCCTAGAAGAGATAGATACGCAGTATTTT. Its translation is CASSLEEIDTQYF.

The chain combines TRBV29-1 with TRBJ2-7, with TRBD1 matching over 9 bases. Germline CDR1 reads SQVTM; CDR2 reads ANQGSEA. The CDR3 loop spans 14 amino acids. J gave up 3 bases and V 7 bases, and 10 bases lay outside the gene matches. The CDR3 bases are TGCAGCGCTGGTTTTGGGACAGGGAGCTACGAGCAGTACTTC. This translates into CSAGFGTGSYEQYF.

This chain joins TRBV4-2 and TRBJ2-1; the match to TRBD2 covers 12 bases. V lost 5 bases, J lost 9 bases, and 8 bases stayed unmatched. This CDR3 contains 15 residues. The V gene's germline CDR1 is LGHNA and CDR2 YNFKEQ. CDR3 amino acids: CASSYRALAGGEQFF. The CDR3 coding sequence is TGTGCCAGCAGCTACCGGGCACTAGCGGGAGGTGAGCAGTTCTTC.

This clone was found many times. V is TRBV5-1 and J is TRBJ1-5; 7 nucleotides line up with TRBD1. The length of the CDR3 is 14 residues. Germline V gives CDR1 SGHRS, CDR2 YFSETQ. V dropped 4 bases and J dropped 4; count of bases not matched to a gene: 5. The DNA of the CDR3 is TGCGCCAGCAGCAGTGGACAGGCGAATCAGCCCCAGCATTTT. Translated, it gives CASSSGQANQPQHF. The full variable domain, rest sourced from reference TRBV5-1 and TRBJ1-5, is KAGVTQTPRYLIKTRGQQVTLSCSPISGHRSVSWYQQTPGQGLQFLFEYFSETQRNKGNFPGRFSGRQFSNSRSEMNVSTLELGDSALYLCASSSGQANQPQHFGDGTRLSIL.

The chain uses TRBV19 and TRBJ1-5, with TRBD1 as a possible D gene (5 bases). V lost 0 bases to trimming and J lost 3 bases, with 9 bases between them. CDR1 is LNHDA, CDR2 SQIVND, per germline (reference sequence). This CDR3 spans 15 amino acids. The CDR3 loop reads CASSIDQGYNQPQHF. Here the CDR3 DNA reads TGTGCCAGTAGTATAGATCAGGGCTACAATCAGCCCCAGCATTTT.

CDR3 loop: CASSFGTGGPSGNTIYF. CDR3 DNA sequence: TGCGCCAGCAGCTTCGGGACAGGGGGGCCCTCTGGAAACACCATATATTTT. V and J are TRBV5-1 and TRBJ1-3, with TRBD1 matching over 11 bases. V lost 2 bases, J lost 0 bases, and 4 bases stayed unmatched. This CDR3 spans 17 amino acids. The germline CDR1 and CDR2 sequences are SGHRS and YFSETQ.

This chain joins TRBV6-5 and TRBJ2-3; 8 positions agree with TRBD1. J lost 3 bases, V lost 6 bases, and 8 bases had no gene match. This CDR3 is 15 amino acids long. Per the germline V gene, CDR1 is MNHEY and CDR2 is SVGAGI. This CDR3 is CASSPFDRGTDTQYF. CDR3 coding DNA: TGTGCCAGCAGCCCCTTTGACAGGGGTACAGATACGCAGTATTTT.

The chain is built from TRBV5-6 and TRBJ1-1, with a possible D match to TRBD1 (5 bases). The CDR3 spans 15 residues. Germline V CDR1 and CDR2: SGHDT, YYEEEE. The V end lost 4 bases, the J end lost 2 bases, and 15 bases lay between the germline ends. The CDR3 sequence: CASSRVGRDNTEAFF. The CDR3 region has the DNA TGTGCCAGCAGCCGCGTGGGGCGGGATAACACTGAAGCTTTCTTT.

The rearrangement links TRBV30 to TRBJ2-7; the D is unclear. V lost 0 bases to trimming and J lost 6 bases, with 12 bases between them. Per the germline V gene, CDR1 is GTSNPN and CDR2 is SVGIG (reference sequence). This CDR3 contains 13 residues. The CDR3 protein is CAWSVLRLSEQYF. The CDR3 bases are TGTGCCTGGAGTGTACTGAGGCTAAGCGAGCAGTACTTC. Full variable domain (missing parts from reference TRBV30 and TRBJ2-7): SQTIHQWPATLVQPVGSPLSLECTVEGTSNPNLYWYRQAAGRGLQLLFYSVGIGQISSEVPQNLSASRPQDRQFILSSKKLLLSDSGFYLCAWSVLRLSEQYFGPGTRLTVT.

This chain connects TRBV12-5 to TRBJ1-6; D perhaps matches TRBD1 (6 bases). CDR3 length equals 12 residues. CDR1 LGHNT and CDR2 FRNRAP come from the germline V gene. V lost 5 bases, J lost 10 bases, and 9 bases lay in between. The CDR3 DNA reads as TGTGCTAGTGGTCCGACAGGATCACCCCTCCACTTT. The encoded protein is CASGPTGSPLHF.

The V call is TRBV27, the J call TRBJ1-1; 12 nucleotides match TRBD1. Germline V gene data show CDR1 as MNHEY and CDR2 as SMNVEV (reference sequence). This CDR3 has 17 residues. After removal of 6 bases from V and 5 bases from J, the junction contained 13 bases not matched to a gene. The CDR3 spells CASSSPGTGGWGTEAFF. In DNA form, the CDR3 reads TGTGCCAGCAGCAGCCCCGGGACAGGGGGCTGGGGGACTGAAGCTTTCTTT.

The chain links TRBV6-5 to TRBJ2-3; TRBD1 agrees at 10 bases. CDR1 is MNHEY and CDR2 is SVGAGI in the germline V gene. V lost 2 bases, J lost 4 bases, and 0 bases stayed unmatched. The CDR3 is 14 amino acids. The CDR3 region is CASSYGQGADTQYF. CDR3 DNA: TGTGCCAGCAGTTACGGACAGGGGGCAGATACGCAGTATTTT.

The genes are TRBV10-3 and TRBJ1-1; D not resolved. Germline loops: CDR1 ENHRY, CDR2 SYGVKD. V lost 6 bases, J lost 4 bases, and 12 bases lay in between. There are 13 residues in the CDR3. CDR3 loop: CAISTPGSTEAFF. As DNA, the CDR3 is TGTGCCATCAGCACCCCGGGGAGCACTGAAGCTTTCTTT.

The rearrangement links TRBV24-1 to TRBJ2-2; 7 positions match TRBD2. Trimming at V came to 3 bases and at J to 8 bases, leaving 11 bases not matched to a gene. This CDR3 has 16 amino acids. Germline CDR1 reads KGHDR; CDR2 reads SFDVKD. The CDR3 here is CATSDEAGAPRGELFF. DNA of the CDR3: TGTGCCACCAGTGATGAGGCGGGAGCCCCCAGGGGGGAGCTGTTTTTT.

This clone was seen just once. The chain carries TRBV12-3 or TRBV12-4 and TRBJ1-6, with a tentative D call TRBD1 (5 bases). The CDR3 is 12 residues long. The ends were cut back, 5 bases at V and 10 bases at J, with 9 bases in the middle. The CDR3 DNA sequence: TGTGCCAGCAGTCTACAGGTCTCACCCCTCCACTTT. This codes for CASSLQVSPLHF.

CDR3 DNA: TGTGCCAGCTCACCACCGTCAGGGTCTGAAGCTTTCTTT. Residues: CASSPPSGSEAFF. This chain links TRBV18 with TRBJ1-1; perhaps TRBD1 as D (5 bases). Trimming took 0 bases from V and 6 from J, leaving 8 bases between them. This CDR3 comprises 13 residues. Germline V gene sequence: CDR1 KGHSH, CDR2 LQKENI.

The genes are TRBV2 and TRBJ1-6; possibly TRBD1 for D (6 bases). Germline-derived CDR1 and CDR2 are SNHLY and FYNNEI. The CDR3 length is 14 residues. V was clipped by 2 bases and J by 10 bases, with 12 bases between them. The CDR3 DNA reads as TGTGCCAGCAGTGAACAGGGGATAAGGTCACCCCTCCACTTT. Encoded protein: CASSEQGIRSPLHF.

V usage is TRBV4-2 and J usage is TRBJ1-5; D not certain. CDR1 LGHNA and CDR2 YNFKEQ come from the germline V gene. V was shortened by 0 bases and J by 0 bases, with 9 bases between the two germline ends. CDR3 length: 16 residues. CDR3 nucleotide sequence: TGTGCCAGCAGCCAAGAAGTGAGGTATAGCAATCAGCCCCAGCATTTT. Protein: CASSQEVRYSNQPQHF.

CDR3 in amino acids: CASSLAGGATGYTF. The DNA for the CDR3 is TGTGCCAGCAGCTTGGCAGGGGGCGCGACAGGCTACACCTTC. The rearrangement uses TRBV5-6 and TRBJ1-2; TRBD1 matches at 8 bases. This CDR3 contains 14 residues. Germline CDR1 is SGHDT and CDR2 is YYEEEE. J lost 8 bases, V lost 0 bases, and 6 bases had no gene match.

This clone was detected only a few times. The chain has TRBV19 and TRBJ1-3; D perhaps matches TRBD1 (5 bases). The length of the CDR3 is 15 residues. Germline-derived CDR1 and CDR2 are LNHDA and SQIVND (reference sequence). V dropped 7 bases and J dropped 2 bases, with 15 bases sitting between them. CDR3 nucleotide sequence: TGTGCCAGTACCTCGGAGGGCAGGGCTGGAAACACCATATATTTT. Protein product: CASTSEGRAGNTIYF.

This clone was found many times. The CDR3 reads CASSFRDRGETEAFF. The DNA for the CDR3 is TGTGCCAGCAGCTTCCGGGACAGGGGAGAAACTGAAGCTTTCTTT. This rearrangement joins TRBV7-6 to TRBJ1-1; 10 positions match TRBD1. With V trimmed by 3 bases and J by 5 bases, 6 bases remained unmatched. CDR1 and CDR2 from the germline V gene are SGHVS and FNYEAQ. The CDR3 totals 15 residues.